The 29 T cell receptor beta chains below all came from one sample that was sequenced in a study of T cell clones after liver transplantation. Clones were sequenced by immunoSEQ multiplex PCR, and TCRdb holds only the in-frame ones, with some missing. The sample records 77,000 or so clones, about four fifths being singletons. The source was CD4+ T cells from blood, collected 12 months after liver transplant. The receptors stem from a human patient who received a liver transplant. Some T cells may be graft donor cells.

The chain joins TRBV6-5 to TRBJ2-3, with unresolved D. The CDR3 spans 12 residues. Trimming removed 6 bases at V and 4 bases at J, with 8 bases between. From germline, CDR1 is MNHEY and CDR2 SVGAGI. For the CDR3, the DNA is TGTGCCAGCAGCCTTACAGCAGATACGCAGTATTTT. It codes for CASSLTADTQYF.

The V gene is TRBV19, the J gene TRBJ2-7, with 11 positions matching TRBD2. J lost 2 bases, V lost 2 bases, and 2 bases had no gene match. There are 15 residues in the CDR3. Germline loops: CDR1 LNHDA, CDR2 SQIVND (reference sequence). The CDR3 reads CASSIRLAGPYEQYF. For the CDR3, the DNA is TGTGCCAGTAGTATAAGACTAGCGGGACCCTACGAGCAGTACTTC.

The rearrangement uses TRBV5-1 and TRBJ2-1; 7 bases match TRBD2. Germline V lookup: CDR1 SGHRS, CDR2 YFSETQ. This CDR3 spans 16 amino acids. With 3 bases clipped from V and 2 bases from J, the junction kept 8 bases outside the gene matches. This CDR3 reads CASSSGGSLPYNEQFF. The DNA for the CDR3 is TGCGCCAGCAGCTCTGGCGGGAGCCTACCCTACAATGAGCAGTTCTTC.

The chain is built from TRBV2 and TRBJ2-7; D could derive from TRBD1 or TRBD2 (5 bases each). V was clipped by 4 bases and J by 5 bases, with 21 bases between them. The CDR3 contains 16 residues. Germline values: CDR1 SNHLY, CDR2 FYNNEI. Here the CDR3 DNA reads TGTGCCAGCAGTGTACTCGGGGCCTGGCAGGACGACGAGCAGTACTTC. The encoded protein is CASSVLGAWQDDEQYF.

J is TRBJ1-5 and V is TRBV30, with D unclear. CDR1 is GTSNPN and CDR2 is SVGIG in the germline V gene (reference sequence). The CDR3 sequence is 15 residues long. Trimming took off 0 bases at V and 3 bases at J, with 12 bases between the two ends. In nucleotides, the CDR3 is TGTGCCTGGAGTGTTGGAGAGTTGCCCAATCAGCCCCAGCATTTT. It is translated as CAWSVGELPNQPQHF.

The CDR3, as DNA: TGTGCCAGCAGCCCCCAACTGGGCCAGGAGCAGTTCTTC. It encodes CASSPQLGQEQFF. This chain connects TRBV9 to TRBJ2-1; D call uncertain. CDR3 length: 13 amino acids. Deletions cut 4 bases from V and 10 bases from J, with 15 bases between. The germline V gene encodes CDR1 SGDLS and CDR2 YYNGEE.

In DNA form, the CDR3 reads TGTGCCAGCAGTTTATCGGGGTATAGCAATCAGCCCCAGCATTTT. Protein sequence: CASSLSGYSNQPQHF. The chain links TRBV27 to TRBJ1-5; D is unclear. The CDR3 covers 15 residues. V gave up 0 bases and J gave up 0 bases, with 6 bases separating them. Germline V gives CDR1 MNHEY, CDR2 SMNVEV (reference sequence).

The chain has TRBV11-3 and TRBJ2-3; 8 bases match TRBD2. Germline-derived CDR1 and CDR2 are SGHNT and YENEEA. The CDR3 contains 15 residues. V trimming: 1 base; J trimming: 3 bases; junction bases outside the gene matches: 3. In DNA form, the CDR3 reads TGTGCCAGCAGCTTAGGCTCGGGAGGGACAGATACGCAGTATTTT. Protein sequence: CASSLGSGGTDTQYF.

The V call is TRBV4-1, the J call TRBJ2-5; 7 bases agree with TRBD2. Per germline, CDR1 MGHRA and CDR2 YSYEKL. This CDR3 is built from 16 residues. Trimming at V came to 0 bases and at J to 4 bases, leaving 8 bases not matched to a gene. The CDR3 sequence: CASSQDRGGAIETQYF. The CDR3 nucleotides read TGCGCCAGCAGCCAAGATCGCGGGGGAGCGATAGAGACCCAGTACTTC.

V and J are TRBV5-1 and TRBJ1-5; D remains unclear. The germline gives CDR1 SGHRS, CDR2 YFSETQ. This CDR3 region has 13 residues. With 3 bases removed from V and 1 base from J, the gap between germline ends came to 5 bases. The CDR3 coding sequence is TGCGCCAGCAGCTGGGAAAGCAATCAGCCCCAGCATTTT. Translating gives CASSWESNQPQHF. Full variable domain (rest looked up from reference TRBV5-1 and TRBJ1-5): KAGVTQTPRYLIKTRGQQVTLSCSPISGHRSVSWYQQTPGQGLQFLFEYFSETQRNKGNFPGRFSGRQFSNSRSEMNVSTLELGDSALYLCASSWESNQPQHFGDGTRLSIL.

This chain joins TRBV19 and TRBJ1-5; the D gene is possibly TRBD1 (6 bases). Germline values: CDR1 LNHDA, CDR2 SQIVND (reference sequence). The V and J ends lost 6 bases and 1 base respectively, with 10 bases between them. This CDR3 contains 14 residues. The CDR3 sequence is CASRTRGSNQPQHF. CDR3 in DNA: TGTGCCAGTAGAACAAGGGGGAGCAATCAGCCCCAGCATTTT.

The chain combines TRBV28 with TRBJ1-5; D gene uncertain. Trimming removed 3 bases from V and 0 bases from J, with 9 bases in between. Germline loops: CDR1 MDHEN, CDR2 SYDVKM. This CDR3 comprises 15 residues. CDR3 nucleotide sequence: TGTGCCAGCAGTTTGGCCACCTATAGCAATCAGCCCCAGCATTTT. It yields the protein CASSLATYSNQPQHF. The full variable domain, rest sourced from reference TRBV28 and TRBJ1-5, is DVKVTQSSRYLVKRTGEKVFLECVQDMDHENMFWYRQDPGLGLRLIYFSYDVKMKEKGDIPEGYSVSREKKERFSLILESASTNQTSMYLCASSLATYSNQPQHFGDGTRLSIL.

Written as DNA, the CDR3 is TGTGCCAGCAGTGAACTACCGACGGGAGCAAATTCCCTCTATGGCTACACCTTC. It yields the protein CASSELPTGANSLYGYTF. The chain has TRBV2 and TRBJ1-2; D ambiguous. The V gene's germline CDR1 is SNHLY and CDR2 FYNNEI. Trimming pared 2 bases from V and 4 bases from J, leaving 23 bases between. This CDR3 spans 18 amino acids.

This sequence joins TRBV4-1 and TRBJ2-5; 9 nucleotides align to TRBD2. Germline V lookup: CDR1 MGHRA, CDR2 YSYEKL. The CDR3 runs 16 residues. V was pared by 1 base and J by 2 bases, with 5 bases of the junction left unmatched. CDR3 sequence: CASSQVLLAGQETQYF. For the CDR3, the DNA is TGCGCCAGCAGCCAAGTGCTCCTAGCGGGGCAAGAGACCCAGTACTTC.

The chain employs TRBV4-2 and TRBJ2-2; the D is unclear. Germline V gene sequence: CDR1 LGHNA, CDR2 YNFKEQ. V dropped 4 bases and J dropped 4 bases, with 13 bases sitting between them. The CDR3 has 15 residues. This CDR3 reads CASSPVLSVTGELFF. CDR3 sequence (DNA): TGTGCCAGCAGCCCCGTCCTAAGCGTCACCGGGGAGCTGTTTTTT.

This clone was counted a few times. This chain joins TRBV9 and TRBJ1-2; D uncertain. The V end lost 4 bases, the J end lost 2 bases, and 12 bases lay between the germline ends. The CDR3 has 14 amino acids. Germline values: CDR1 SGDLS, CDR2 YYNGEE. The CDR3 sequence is CASSPRGGNYGYTF. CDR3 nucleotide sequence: TGTGCCAGCAGCCCCCGGGGAGGGAACTATGGCTACACCTTC.

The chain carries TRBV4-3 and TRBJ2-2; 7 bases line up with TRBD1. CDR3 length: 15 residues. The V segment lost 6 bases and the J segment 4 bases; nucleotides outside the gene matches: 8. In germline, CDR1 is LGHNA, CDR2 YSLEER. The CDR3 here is CASSLETGPTGELFF. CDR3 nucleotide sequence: TGCGCCAGCAGTCTCGAGACAGGGCCCACCGGGGAGCTGTTTTTT.

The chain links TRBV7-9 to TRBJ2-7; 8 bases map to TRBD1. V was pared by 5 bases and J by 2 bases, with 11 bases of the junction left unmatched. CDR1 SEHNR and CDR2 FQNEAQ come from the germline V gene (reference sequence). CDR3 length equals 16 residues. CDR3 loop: CASSPKDRDMAYEQYF. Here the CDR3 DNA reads TGTGCCAGCAGCCCTAAGGACAGGGATATGGCCTACGAGCAGTACTTC.

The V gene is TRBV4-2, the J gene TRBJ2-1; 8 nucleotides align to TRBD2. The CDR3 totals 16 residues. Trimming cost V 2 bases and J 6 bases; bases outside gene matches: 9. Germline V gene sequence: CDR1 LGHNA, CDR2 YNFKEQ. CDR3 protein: CASSQRFTAGGNEQFF. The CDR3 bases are TGTGCCAGCAGCCAACGGTTCACGGCGGGAGGCAATGAGCAGTTCTTC.

CDR3 in amino acids: CASSRGNTEAFF. The DNA of the CDR3 is TGTGCCAGCTCGAGGGGTAACACTGAAGCTTTCTTT. This chain uses TRBV6-6 with TRBJ1-1, with D possibly being TRBD1 (5 bases). The germline V gene has CDR1 MNHNY and CDR2 SVGAGI (reference sequence). V gave up 8 bases and J gave up 2 bases, with 9 bases separating them. The CDR3 totals 12 residues.

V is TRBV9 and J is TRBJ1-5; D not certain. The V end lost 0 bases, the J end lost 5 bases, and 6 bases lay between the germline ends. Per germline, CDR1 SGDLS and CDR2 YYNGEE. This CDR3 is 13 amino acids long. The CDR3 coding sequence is TGTGCCAGCAGCGTAGATGCTTATCAGCCCCAGCATTTT. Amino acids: CASSVDAYQPQHF.

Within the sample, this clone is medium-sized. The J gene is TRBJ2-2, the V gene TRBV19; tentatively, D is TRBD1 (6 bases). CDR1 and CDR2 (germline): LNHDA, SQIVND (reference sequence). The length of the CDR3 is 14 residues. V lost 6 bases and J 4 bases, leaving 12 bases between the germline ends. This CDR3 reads CASSLQGLTGELFF. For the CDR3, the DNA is TGTGCCAGTAGCTTGCAGGGGCTCACCGGGGAGCTGTTTTTT.

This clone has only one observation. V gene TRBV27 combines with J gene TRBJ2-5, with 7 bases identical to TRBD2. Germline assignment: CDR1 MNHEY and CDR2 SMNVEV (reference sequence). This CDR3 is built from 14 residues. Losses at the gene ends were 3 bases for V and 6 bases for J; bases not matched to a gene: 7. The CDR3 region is CASSFRLGGKTQYF. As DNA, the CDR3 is TGTGCCAGCAGTTTTAGGCTGGGGGGGAAGACCCAGTACTTC.

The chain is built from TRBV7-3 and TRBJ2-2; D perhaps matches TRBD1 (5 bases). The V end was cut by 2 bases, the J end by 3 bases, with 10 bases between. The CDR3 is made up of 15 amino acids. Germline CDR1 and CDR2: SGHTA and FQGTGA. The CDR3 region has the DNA TGTGCCAGCAGCTTATCAGGGCGCGACACCGGGGAGCTGTTTTTT. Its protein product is CASSLSGRDTGELFF. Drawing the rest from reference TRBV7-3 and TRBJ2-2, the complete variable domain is GAGVSQTPSNKVTEKGKYVELRCDPISGHTALYWYRQSLGQGPEFLIYFQGTGAADDSGLPNDRFFAVRPEGSVSTLKIQRTERGDSAVYLCASSLSGRDTGELFFGEGSRLTVL.

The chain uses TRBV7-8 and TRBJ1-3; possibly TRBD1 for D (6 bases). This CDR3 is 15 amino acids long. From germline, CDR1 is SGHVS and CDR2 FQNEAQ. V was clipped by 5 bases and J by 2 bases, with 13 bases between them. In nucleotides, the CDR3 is TGTGCCAGCAGCCCTCAGGGGCAAACTGGAAACACCATATATTTT. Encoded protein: CASSPQGQTGNTIYF.

CDR3 DNA sequence: TGCAGCGTCGGACGGATGTGGACAGGGCTGAAGAACACTGAAGCTTTCTTT. Amino acid sequence: CSVGRMWTGLKNTEAFF. The chain combines TRBV29-1 with TRBJ1-1; 8 positions match TRBD1. The CDR3 covers 17 residues. The V gene's germline CDR1 is SQVTM and CDR2 ANQGSEA. V was clipped by 6 bases and J by 1 base; unmatched bases: 16.

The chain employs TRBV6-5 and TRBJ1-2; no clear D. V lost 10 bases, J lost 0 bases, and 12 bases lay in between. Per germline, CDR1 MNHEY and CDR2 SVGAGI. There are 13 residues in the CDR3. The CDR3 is CAIYHGTNYGYTF. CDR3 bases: TGTGCCATCTATCATGGGACTAACTATGGCTACACCTTC.

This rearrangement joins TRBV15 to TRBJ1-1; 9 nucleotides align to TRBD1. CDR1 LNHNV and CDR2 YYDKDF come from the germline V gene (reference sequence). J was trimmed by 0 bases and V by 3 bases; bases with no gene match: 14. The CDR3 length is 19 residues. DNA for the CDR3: TGTGCCACCAGCAGGAGTCACGGGACAGGGCAACTCCTGAACACTGAAGCTTTCTTT. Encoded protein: CATSRSHGTGQLLNTEAFF.

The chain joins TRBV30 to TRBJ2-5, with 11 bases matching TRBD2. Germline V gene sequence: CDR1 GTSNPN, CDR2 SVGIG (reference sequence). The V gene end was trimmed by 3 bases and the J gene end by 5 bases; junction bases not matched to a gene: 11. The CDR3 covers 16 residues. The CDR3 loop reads CAWSRGLAGGLETQYF. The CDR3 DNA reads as TGTGCCTGGAGCCGCGGGCTAGCGGGAGGACTGGAGACCCAGTACTTC. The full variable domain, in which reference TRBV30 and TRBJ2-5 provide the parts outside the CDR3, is SQTIHQWPATLVQPVGSPLSLECTVEGTSNPNLYWYRQAAGRGLQLLFYSVGIGQISSEVPQNLSASRPQDRQFILSSKKLLLSDSGFYLCAWSRGLAGGLETQYFGPGTRLLVL.